This TCR beta chain was sequenced during a study of cytomegalovirus exposure and HLA in healthy donors. Notes on the study in general: Reportedly, HLA-A and HLA-B alleles of most subjects were accurately predicted from TCR beta. Among CMV-associated TCR beta chains, most appeared HLA-restricted in a later analysis. TCR beta V- and J-gene trimming, according to a later analysis, was linked to a missense DCLRE1C variant.

Details on this clone: The antigen is unknown.

V was trimmed by 5 bases and J by 11 bases, leaving 12 bases between them. This CDR3 has 10 residues. Germline V CDR1 and CDR2: GTSNPN, SVGIG (reference sequence). PCR amplification relied on 60 Vbeta primers (plus 13 Jbeta primers). In the authors' workflow: Unique TCR beta chains totaled about 78 million in a later count, with around 12 million of them shared. This table comes from immunoSEQ multiplex PCR, and its TCRdb copy is limited to in-frame clones, with some not included. Clone size and the V and J calls come from that table; the DNA yielded D and trimming. The table records around 110,000 clones, approximately 81% of them present only once.

The clonotype comes from a woman aged 18-29 years in good health and CMV-seropositive. The V and J genes are TRBV30 and TRBJ1-2; D is unresolved. The sequenced sample consisted of PBMCs. CDR3 in DNA: TGTGCCTGGGGGCAGGCCGATTACACCTTC. Encoded protein: CAWGQADYTF.